The sequence of this T cell receptor (beta chain) was determined in a study of patients and donors after allogeneic stem cell transplantation. TCRdb processed the RT-PCR reads anew with MiXCR; each CDR3 protein has one entry. The sample includes approximately 90,000 distinct CDR3 sequences, roughly 4.9% of them seen just once. The CDR3 is 14 residues long. Trimming removed 8 bases from V and 9 bases from J, with 20 bases in between. Germline assignment: CDR1 WSHSY and CDR2 SAAADI. The chain recombines TRBV10-2 with TRBJ2-1; weak D call: TRBD2 (5 bases). Material: blood, either unsorted or a sorted T cell fraction (not recorded which). This sequence was found in a human donor who was either an allogeneic HSCT recipient or a stem cell or donor lymphocyte infusion donor (not recorded which). It is not recorded whose cells these are; they may come from a transplant donor. DNA of the CDR3: TGCGCCAGCCTAGGACGGGATCAACCGGGTGAGCAGTTCTTC. Translation: CASLGRDQPGEQFF.